This T cell receptor (beta chain) was retrieved from a study of blood T cells in healthy people across ages. Turning to the study itself: Capture via template switching afforded approximately one barcoded beta molecule per two T cells.

Then a second PCR, running about 6 to 11 cycles, was carried out with a sample-barcoded 5' primer and a J-beta primer mix. TCRdb recomputed calls from the 5' RACE reads with MiXCR, one row per CDR3 protein. The data show about 1,400,000 distinct CDR3 sequences, around two fifths seen once. Trimming took 3 bases from V and 2 from J, leaving 11 bases between them. This CDR3 has 15 amino acids. Germline lookup yields CDR1 WSHSY and CDR2 SAAADI. The rearrangement joins TRBV10-2 to TRBJ1-5; D remains unclear. The origin of this receptor is a woman aged 18-29 years in good health. Source material: blood. The CDR3 protein is CASSDSGIGNQPQHF. CDR3 DNA sequence: TGCGCCAGCAGTGACTCGGGGATCGGCAATCAGCCCCAGCATTTT.